This record covers a single T cell receptor (beta chain). Its target is unknown. Different DNA sequences within this sample yield the same CDR3. Primers for the PCR totalled 60 Vbeta and 13 Jbeta. The repertoire was sequenced with immunoSEQ multiplex PCR; TCRdb's copy has only in-frame clones and lacks some. The data show around 150,000 clones, roughly 80% seen once. Germline CDR1 and CDR2: SGHAT and FQNNGV. Trimming pared 1 base from V and 3 bases from J, leaving 4 bases between. The length of the CDR3 is 13 residues. This sample was taken from a study of cytomegalovirus exposure and HLA in healthy donors. Across the whole study: As released early, the data held some 85 million unique TCRs from HLA-typed donors.

Broader study findings: Relative to the approximately 660-donor mean, N-insertions were reportedly fewer in an Asian-associated ancestry cluster in a later analysis.

The chain joins TRBV11-2 to TRBJ2-1; unclear D gene. The receptor's source is a male donor in good health and CMV-seropositive. The sequencing input was PBMCs. CDR3 nucleotide sequence: TGTGCCAGCAGCTTAGCCCTCTACAATGAGCAGTTCTTC. Its translation: CASSLALYNEQFF.